The TCR beta chain described here comes from a study of T cells after yellow fever vaccination. Study overall: Sorting by CD3, CD45RA, CCR7 and CD95 gave EM, EMRA, CM and Tscm subsets.

This clonotype was picked up many times. As TCR cDNA was made by 5'RACE template switching, a universal primer site and UMIs were added. TCRdb re-analysed the 5' RACE reads in MiXCR, keeping a single row per CDR3 protein. The sample lists under 50,000 distinct CDR3 sequences; 5% to 8% were seen once. Whole-study results and caveats: Of the clonotypes, a small share occurred in both CD4 and CD8 compartments.

The CDR3 length is 14 residues. The germline V gene has CDR1 SGHKS and CDR2 YYEKEE (reference sequence). V dropped 5 bases and J dropped 4; count of bases not matched to a gene: 1. The chain recombines TRBV5-5 with TRBJ2-3; TRBD2 aligns across 13 bases. The sample consisted of PBMCs, either bulk or a sorted T-cell subset (CD4+, CD8+, memory, or dextramer-sorted; not recorded which), taken 45 days after the yellow fever booster vaccination. The TCR sequence derives from a man aged 30-40 years who received the YFV17D yellow fever vaccine. The CDR3 sequence is CASRGLAGADTQYF. The CDR3 nucleotides are TGTGCCAGCAGAGGACTAGCGGGAGCAGATACGCAGTATTTT.